The 32 T cell receptor beta chains in this list originate from one sample, sequenced in a study of Graves' ophthalmopathy and Graves' hyperthyroidism. The sequenced template was RNA, covering the TCR beta CDR3 region. The first round was an RT-PCR with HTBI primers, and the second round was a multiplex PCR. TCRdb processed the multiplex PCR reads anew with MiXCR; each CDR3 protein has one entry. The data contain about 1.1 million distinct CDR3 sequences, approximately 35% of them singletons. The specimen sequenced was peripheral blood or thyroid tissue (not recorded which). Receptors were obtained from an adult man with Graves' hyperthyroidism.

This clonotype occurred many times. The V gene is TRBV20-1, the J gene TRBJ1-5, with D tentatively TRBD1 (6 bases). This CDR3 is 13 amino acids long. Germline CDR1 and CDR2: DFQATT and SNEGSKA (reference sequence). The V gene lost 0 bases and the J gene lost 9 bases, with 12 bases spanning the gap. CDR3 sequence: CSARESGGGPQHF. DNA for the CDR3: TGCAGTGCTAGAGAGTCTGGAGGGGGGCCCCAGCATTTT.

The table lists this clonotype with a few counts. The rearrangement joins TRBV2 to TRBJ2-7, with 7 bases lining up with TRBD2. From germline, CDR1 is SNHLY and CDR2 FYNNEI. The CDR3 totals 13 residues. Trimming at V came to 6 bases and at J to 0 bases, leaving 2 bases not matched to a gene. The CDR3 DNA reads as TGTGCCAGCAGCGGGGACTACTCCTACGAGCAGTACTTC. Encoded protein: CASSGDYSYEQYF.

The sample holds a few counts of this clonotype. This chain connects TRBV4-3 to TRBJ2-7, with D perhaps matching TRBD1 or TRBD2 (5 bases each). The CDR3 covers 15 residues. Germline CDR1 reads LGHNA; CDR2 reads YSLEER. V lost 4 bases and J lost 2, with 15 bases in between. The CDR3 DNA sequence: TGCGCCAGCAGCCGAGCTGCCGGGACGGCCTACGAGCAGTACTTC. This encodes CASSRAAGTAYEQYF.

This clonotype has more than one count but fewer than ten. A much larger clone differs from this one at a single base, so this may be a read error. The chain is built from TRBV29-1 and TRBJ2-2; D is perhaps TRBD1 or TRBD2 (5 bases each). The germline gives CDR1 SQVTM, CDR2 ANQGSEA. V was shortened by 3 bases and J by 3 bases, with 20 bases between the two germline ends. There are 17 residues in the CDR3. DNA of the CDR3: TGCAGCGTTGACGATCCCAGGGTTCGGGGCGACACCGGGGAGCTGTTTTTT. This codes for CSVDDPRVRGDTGELFF.

J is TRBJ1-4 and V is TRBV6-5, with unresolved D. The germline V gene encodes CDR1 MNHEY and CDR2 SVGAGI. CDR3 length equals 13 residues. Trimming removed 2 bases from V and 10 bases from J, with 11 bases in between. The CDR3 is CASSYRDLRKLFF. The DNA for the CDR3 is TGTGCCAGCAGTTACAGGGATCTAAGAAAACTGTTTTTT.

This clonotype was seen many times. The chain links TRBV24-1 to TRBJ2-2; no clear D. V was shortened by 2 bases and J by 14 bases, with 11 bases between the two germline ends. This CDR3 spans 12 amino acids. In germline, CDR1 is KGHDR, CDR2 SFDVKD. The CDR3 DNA is TGTGCCACCAGTGATTCGAGCCGGTCCCTGTTTTTT. Its protein product is CATSDSSRSLFF.

This clonotype was seen many times. V gene TRBV29-1 combines with J gene TRBJ1-2; the D is unclear. From germline, CDR1 is SQVTM and CDR2 ANQGSEA. The CDR3 has 11 residues. V dropped 4 bases and J dropped 1 base, with 4 bases sitting between them. CDR3 sequence (DNA): TGCAGCGTTGCGCTTAACTATGGCTACACCTTC. Translation gives CSVALNYGYTF.

The chain carries TRBV29-1 and TRBJ2-1, with D possibly TRBD1 on 6 matching bases. Germline-derived CDR1 and CDR2 are SQVTM and ANQGSEA. This CDR3 comprises 12 residues. With 4 bases removed from V and 8 bases from J, the gap between germline ends came to 12 bases. CDR3 in amino acids: CSVGYRADEQFF. The CDR3 bases are TGCAGCGTTGGGTACAGGGCGGATGAGCAGTTCTTC.

The J gene is TRBJ1-6, the V gene TRBV15; TRBD1 aligns across 9 bases. The V gene's germline CDR1 is LNHNV and CDR2 YYDKDF (reference sequence). Losses at the gene ends were 8 bases for V and 8 bases for J; bases not matched to a gene: 7. CDR3 size: 14 residues. The CDR3 sequence: CATGTTGGDSPLHF. CDR3 DNA sequence: TGTGCCACCGGTACGACAGGGGGGGATTCACCCCTCCACTTT.

This clonotype has more than one count but fewer than ten. The chain carries TRBV29-1 and TRBJ1-2, with TRBD1 identical over 7 bases. The trim removed 6 bases at V and 6 bases at J, leaving 13 bases unmatched. Germline assignment: CDR1 SQVTM and CDR2 ANQGSEA. This CDR3 comprises 14 residues. The CDR3 nucleotides are TGCAGCGTGGCTCTCAATCAGGGGGAGAATGGCTACACCTTC. Its translation is CSVALNQGENGYTF.

J is TRBJ2-7 and V is TRBV20-1, with D perhaps matching TRBD2 (5 bases). The germline V gene has CDR1 DFQATT and CDR2 SNEGSKA (reference sequence). V dropped 6 bases and J dropped 4 bases, with 19 bases sitting between them. This CDR3 is built from 14 residues. CDR3 DNA sequence: TGCAGTGCACCAAATGACGGGGTTGGTTACGAGCAGTACTTC. Translating it yields CSAPNDGVGYEQYF.

In regard to this clonotype: A read error may account for a junction end that differs from germline. The J gene is TRBJ2-7, the V gene TRBV25-1, with D uncertain. Germline CDR1 is MGHDK and CDR2 is SYGVNS. The CDR3 extends over 14 amino acids. CDR3 sequence reads: CASSELLHGYGQYF. DNA for the CDR3: TGTGCCAGCAGTGAATTGTTACATGGCTACGGGCAGTACTTC.

In this sample, this clonotype turned up many times. The V and J genes are TRBV19 and TRBJ1-1, with D tentatively TRBD1 (5 bases). Germline CDR1 is LNHDA and CDR2 is SQIVND (reference sequence). There are 16 residues in the CDR3. Trimming stripped 5 bases from V and 4 bases from J, with 20 bases between. CDR3 protein: CASSLGTSELGTEAFF. The CDR3 DNA is TGTGCCAGTAGTCTCGGGACGTCTGAACTGGGCACTGAAGCTTTCTTT.

This clonotype occurred many times. The J gene is TRBJ2-7, the V gene TRBV20-1, with D tentatively TRBD2 (6 bases). Trimming took off 2 bases at V and 3 bases at J, with 11 bases between the two ends. The CDR3 is 13 amino acids. Germline V CDR1 and CDR2: DFQATT, SNEGSKA (reference sequence). The CDR3 region has the DNA TGCAGTGCTAGAAGACTAGGACGCTACGAGCAGTACTTC. Its protein is CSARRLGRYEQYF.

The table lists this clonotype with a count of one. This chain joins TRBV10-3 and TRBJ2-1; TRBD1 matches at 9 bases. From germline, CDR1 is ENHRY and CDR2 SYGVKD. The CDR3 is made up of 14 amino acids. V lost 5 bases and J lost 7; bases outside the gene matches: 6. Written as DNA, the CDR3 is TGTGCCATCAGTCCGGGACAGGGTGTGAATGAGCAGTTCTTC. Translating it yields CAISPGQGVNEQFF.

The chain links TRBV5-8 to TRBJ2-5; tentatively, D is TRBD1 or TRBD2 (5 bases each). The germline CDR1 and CDR2 sequences are SGHTS and YDEGEE. V lost 5 bases and J lost 2, with 13 bases in between. The CDR3 spans 14 residues. The CDR3 DNA is TGTGCCAGCAGGTCCGGGACCGTACAAGAGACCCAGTACTTC. Translated, it gives CASRSGTVQETQYF. The full variable domain, in which reference TRBV5-8 and TRBJ2-5 provide the parts outside the CDR3, is EAGVTQSPTHLIKTRGQQATLRCSPISGHTSVYWYQQALGLGLQFLLWYDEGEERNRGNFPPRFSGRQFPNYSSELNVNALELEDSALYLCASRSGTVQETQYFGPGTRLLVL.

This clonotype was seen ten or more times. The chain combines TRBV19 with TRBJ1-5, with no clear D. The CDR3 has 13 amino acids. V was clipped by 5 bases and J by 6 bases, with 11 bases between them. Germline CDR1 reads LNHDA; CDR2 reads SQIVND (reference sequence). The CDR3 protein is CASSPTLPQPQHF. DNA of the CDR3: TGTGCCAGTAGTCCCACTCTACCTCAGCCCCAGCATTTT.

This clonotype came up many times. The chain is built from TRBV5-1 and TRBJ2-5, with D perhaps TRBD2 (6 bases). Germline V CDR1 and CDR2: SGHRS, YFSETQ. With 4 bases removed from V and 2 bases from J, the gap between germline ends came to 9 bases. The CDR3 is 13 residues long. The CDR3 loop reads CASSGGVQETQYF. CDR3 coding DNA: TGCGCCAGCAGCGGCGGGGTGCAAGAGACCCAGTACTTC.

This clonotype has a handful of counts. V and J are TRBV28 and TRBJ2-7, with D possibly TRBD1 on 7 matching bases. Germline V gives CDR1 MDHEN, CDR2 SYDVKM. The CDR3 is made up of 16 amino acids. With 6 bases removed from V and 2 bases from J, the gap between germline ends came to 20 bases. This CDR3 reads CASRLEGLGGPYEQYF. The CDR3 bases are TGTGCCAGCAGGCTGGAGGGGTTAGGGGGCCCCTACGAGCAGTACTTC. Filled out from reference TRBV28 and TRBJ2-7, the complete variable domain reads DVKVTQSSRYLVKRTGEKVFLECVQDMDHENMFWYRQDPGLGLRLIYFSYDVKMKEKGDIPEGYSVSREKKERFSLILESASTNQTSMYLCASRLEGLGGPYEQYFGPGTRLTVT.

This clonotype was recorded once. The gene calls are TRBV7-9 and TRBJ2-1; perhaps TRBD1 as D (5 bases). Matching the DNA end better, TRBJ2-7 makes the J call doubtful. The germline V gene has CDR1 SEHNR and CDR2 FQNEAQ (reference sequence). This CDR3 has 15 residues. The CDR3, as DNA: TGTGCCAGCAGCCCGGGTCTTGGGGCCCTCAATGAGCAGTACTTC. As protein: CASSPGLGALNEQYF.

On this clonotype: Germline and junction disagree at one end, which may indicate a read error. The V and J genes are TRBV5-8 and TRBJ1-2; a possible D gene is TRBD1 (5 bases). The CDR3 is 14 amino acids. Per germline, CDR1 SGHTS and CDR2 YDEGEE. The CDR3 DNA reads TGCGCCAGCAGCCAAGACTCAGGGAACTATGGCTACACCTTC. Amino acids: CASSQDSGNYGYTF.

This clonotype was counted ten times or more. V gene TRBV2 combines with J gene TRBJ2-5; 7 bases are a match to TRBD2. The ends lost 7 bases at V and 4 bases at J; junction bases unmatched: 12. CDR1 SNHLY and CDR2 FYNNEI come from the germline V gene. The CDR3 covers 15 residues. CDR3 nucleotides: TGTGCCAGCACCCCGCTCGGGGGGACGGGAGAGACCCAGTACTTC. It translates to CASTPLGGTGETQYF.

This chain uses TRBV19 with TRBJ2-7, with D maybe TRBD2 (5 bases). V was trimmed by 3 bases and J by 3 bases, leaving 9 bases between them. The V gene's germline CDR1 is LNHDA and CDR2 SQIVND (reference sequence). The CDR3 has 13 residues. The CDR3 DNA reads TGTGCCAGTAGTATCGGGGAATACTACGAGCAGTACTTC. Encoded protein: CASSIGEYYEQYF.

This clonotype has at least ten counts. This rearrangement joins TRBV29-1 to TRBJ2-7; D is perhaps TRBD1 (5 bases). This CDR3 has 13 amino acids. Germline V CDR1 and CDR2: SQVTM, ANQGSEA. Trimming took off 2 bases at V and 6 bases at J, with 14 bases between the two ends. DNA of the CDR3: TGCAGCGTTGAACCGACAGCCGGTAGCGAGCAGTACTTC. Translating gives CSVEPTAGSEQYF.

In this sample, this clonotype turned up many times. V gene TRBV20-1 combines with J gene TRBJ2-7; no reliable D call. Trimming pared 1 base from V and 0 bases from J, leaving 7 bases between. This CDR3 is 13 amino acids long. The germline gives CDR1 DFQATT, CDR2 SNEGSKA (reference sequence). The CDR3 nucleotides are TGCAGTGCTAGAGGAAAAACCTCCTACGAGCAGTACTTC. It translates to CSARGKTSYEQYF.

V usage is TRBV6-5 and J usage is TRBJ1-6, with D unresolved. Germline V gene lookup returns CDR1 MNHEY and CDR2 SVGAGI. The length of the CDR3 is 12 residues. V was trimmed by 6 bases and J by 11 bases, leaving 11 bases between them. In nucleotides, the CDR3 is TGTGCCAGCAGACCGGACGGCCCACCCCTCCACTTT. Its protein product is CASRPDGPPLHF.

The table lists this clonotype with many counts. The gene calls are TRBV20-1 and TRBJ2-7, with no clear D. The CDR3 spans 12 residues. Trimming left V 3 bases short and J 4 bases short, with 10 bases between. Germline CDR1 and CDR2: DFQATT and SNEGSKA (reference sequence). The CDR3: CSARPGWYEQYF. DNA for the CDR3: TGCAGTGCTAGGCCGGGTTGGTACGAGCAGTACTTC.

This clonotype was observed at least ten times. The J gene is TRBJ1-5, the V gene TRBV7-9, with a tentative D call TRBD1 (5 bases). This CDR3 region has 16 residues. Trimming cost V 6 bases and J 0 bases, with 15 bases left between them. CDR1 SEHNR and CDR2 FQNEAQ come from the germline V gene (reference sequence). As DNA, the CDR3 is TGTGCCAGCAGACTAACCGACAGTTATAGCAATCAGCCCCAGCATTTT. Amino acid sequence: CASRLTDSYSNQPQHF.

This clonotype has more than one count but fewer than ten. This chain links TRBV4-2 with TRBJ2-2; 10 bases align to TRBD1. Germline CDR1 reads LGHNA; CDR2 reads YNFKEQ. The CDR3 has 16 amino acids. V dropped 3 bases and J dropped 4; count of bases not matched to a gene: 5. The CDR3 is CASSQARTGGTGELFF. In DNA form, the CDR3 reads TGTGCCAGCAGCCAGGCAAGGACAGGGGGCACCGGGGAGCTGTTTTTT.

There are many counts of this clonotype. The chain uses TRBV7-9 and TRBJ2-7; TRBD2 matches at 9 bases. Germline V CDR1 and CDR2: SEHNR, FQNEAQ (reference sequence). Trimming at V came to 4 bases and at J to 2 bases, leaving 15 bases not matched to a gene. This CDR3 region has 18 residues. In nucleotides, the CDR3 is TGTGCCAGCAGCTCAACTAGCGGGTTAGCGGGAGAACCCTACGAGCAGTACTTC. It specifies CASSSTSGLAGEPYEQYF.

This clonotype was seen ten or more times. The chain uses TRBV9 and TRBJ1-6, with a possible D match to TRBD1 (6 bases). The CDR3 loop spans 17 amino acids. Per germline, CDR1 SGDLS and CDR2 YYNGEE. Trimming cost V 4 bases and J 7 bases, with 21 bases left between them. The CDR3 DNA follows: TGTGCCAGCAGCCGCTACCAAACCGACAGGCCCAATTCACCCCTCCACTTT. This sequence encodes CASSRYQTDRPNSPLHF.

A few counts support this clonotype. The chain uses TRBV7-9 and TRBJ1-3; D is undetermined. CDR3 length: 18 residues. Germline CDR1 and CDR2: SEHNR and FQNEAQ (reference sequence). The V gene lost 6 bases and the J gene lost 0 bases, with 21 bases spanning the gap. In nucleotides, the CDR3 is TGTGCCAGCAGACCTCTGGCAGGAAACTTAAACTCTGGAAACACCATATATTTT. The encoded protein is CASRPLAGNLNSGNTIYF. The full variable domain, completed using reference TRBV7-9 and TRBJ1-3, is DTGVSQNPRHKITKRGQNVTFRCDPISEHNRLYWYRQTLGQGPEFLTYFQNEAQLEKSRLLSDRFSAERPKGSFSTLEIQRTEQGDSAMYLCASRPLAGNLNSGNTIYFGEGSWLTVV.